The 12 T cell receptor beta chains given below trace back to one sample, sequenced in a study of shared clonotypes between healthy human individuals. The data were produced by immunoSEQ multiplex PCR, yet TCRdb's version contains in-frame clones alone and is incomplete. The sample yields fewer than 1.4 million clones, more than 75% seen once. Material for sequencing was memory CD4+ T cells from PBMCs. Documented subset: CD45RA-negative fraction. The receptors come from a man younger than 30 in good health. Some clones in this sample may be carry-over from other donors' samples.

This sequence joins TRBV28 and TRBJ2-5, with 10 positions matching TRBD1. The CDR3 has 15 residues. Unmatched junction bases numbered 8, after V lost 3 bases and J lost 7 bases. Germline CDR1 MDHEN, CDR2 SYDVKM. The CDR3 region has the DNA TGTGCCAGCAGTTTTCCGACAGGGGGCGGGTCGACCCAGTACTTC. Encoded protein: CASSFPTGGGSTQYF. The variable domain in full, with the rest retrieved from reference TRBV28 and TRBJ2-5, is DVKVTQSSRYLVKRTGEKVFLECVQDMDHENMFWYRQDPGLGLRLIYFSYDVKMKEKGDIPEGYSVSREKKERFSLILESASTNQTSMYLCASSFPTGGGSTQYFGPGTRLLVL.

This chain joins TRBV5-1 and TRBJ2-2; D might be TRBD1 or TRBD2, each matching 6 bases. V lost 3 bases, J lost 0 bases, and 15 bases lay in between. This CDR3 is 17 amino acids long. Germline CDR1 is SGHRS and CDR2 is YFSETQ. CDR3 nucleotide sequence: TGCGCCAGCAGCTGGGGGGCCGCCGCCGCGAACACCGGGGAGCTGTTTTTT. Its protein is CASSWGAAAANTGELFF.

The chain recombines TRBV4-1 with TRBJ1-1; 9 bases are a match to TRBD1. V dropped 4 bases and J dropped 4; count of bases not matched to a gene: 7. Germline V CDR1 and CDR2: MGHRA, YSYEKL. This CDR3 region has 15 residues. The CDR3: CASSPPGQGRTEAFF. In DNA, the CDR3 is TGCGCCAGCAGCCCGCCGGGACAGGGTCGCACTGAAGCTTTCTTT.

The CDR3 reads CAISEGSGMYEQYF. The CDR3 DNA sequence: TGTGCCATCAGTGAAGGGTCCGGTATGTACGAGCAGTACTTC. This sequence joins TRBV10-3 and TRBJ2-7; no clear D. The CDR3 is 14 amino acids. With 3 bases removed from V and 4 bases from J, the gap between germline ends came to 13 bases. Looked up from germline, CDR1 is ENHRY and CDR2 is SYGVKD.

Turning to this clone: A clone one base away is much larger, so this may be a read error. This chain joins TRBV11-2 and TRBJ2-1, with TRBD1 as a possible D gene (5 bases). V gave up 1 base and J gave up 8 bases, with 9 bases separating them. Germline V lookup: CDR1 SGHAT, CDR2 FQNNGV. The CDR3 extends over 13 amino acids. This chain's CDR3 is CASSLAWGDEQFF. The CDR3 bases are TGTGCCAGCAGCTTAGCTTGGGGCGATGAGCAGTTCTTC.

This clone came up once. J is TRBJ1-5 and V is TRBV7-9; D possibly corresponds to TRBD1 (5 bases). The germline CDR1 and CDR2 sequences are SEHNR and FQNEAQ (reference sequence). Trimming removed 2 bases from V and 4 bases from J, with 15 bases in between. This CDR3 spans 16 amino acids. The CDR3, as DNA: TGTGCCAGCAGCTTATCAGGGAGGGTGGGTAATCAGCCCCAGCATTTT. It translates to CASSLSGRVGNQPQHF.

Concerning this clone: One base away lies a much larger clone, so this may be a sequencing read error. The same CDR3 can be traced to other DNA sequences in this sample. The rearrangement joins TRBV2 to TRBJ2-5, with TRBD1 as a possible D gene (5 bases). Trimming removed 3 bases from V and 4 bases from J, with 6 bases in between. From germline, CDR1 is SNHLY and CDR2 FYNNEI. The CDR3 totals 12 residues. The CDR3 region has the DNA TGTGCCAGCAGTGATAGGGGAGAGACCCAGTACTTC. Protein: CASSDRGETQYF.

V gene TRBV19 combines with J gene TRBJ2-7, with 9 bases that match TRBD1. The length of the CDR3 is 13 residues. Losses at the gene ends were 4 bases for V and 7 bases for J; bases not matched to a gene: 5. Germline V lookup: CDR1 LNHDA, CDR2 SQIVND (reference sequence). The CDR3, as DNA: TGTGCCAGTAGTACTTCGGACAGGGGTGAGCAGTACTTC. Amino acid sequence: CASSTSDRGEQYF.

The chain joins TRBV4-2 to TRBJ2-7; weak D call: TRBD2 (7 bases). The CDR3 extends over 16 amino acids. CDR1 and CDR2 (germline): LGHNA, YNFKEQ. Trimming left V 0 bases short and J 2 bases short, with 14 bases between. The CDR3 region has the DNA TGTGCCAGCAGCCAAGAGCTGAGGGGGGGGGCCTACGAGCAGTACTTC. Its protein is CASSQELRGGAYEQYF.

This clone was observed a handful of times. This sequence may be a read error, since a much larger clone differs from it by one base. The chain combines TRBV30 with TRBJ2-7; D perhaps matches TRBD2 (6 bases). Germline CDR1 is GTSNPN and CDR2 is SVGIG (reference sequence). The CDR3 length is 12 residues. The DNA for the CDR3 is TGTGCCTGGAGTGTAACTAGCTACGAGCGGTACTTC. Translating it yields CAWSVTSYERYF.

In regard to this clone: One end of the junction varies from germline; a read error may be responsible. The rearrangement links TRBV19 to TRBJ2-1, with 7 bases lining up with TRBD1. This CDR3 spans 14 amino acids. Germline V CDR1 and CDR2: LNHDA, SQIVND (reference sequence). The CDR3: CASRGTALMSFPVF. CDR3 sequence (DNA): TGTGCCAGTAGAGGGACAGCTCTCATGAGTTTTCCGGTCTTC.

The CDR3 loop is CASNIAGAGSYEQYF. The CDR3 coding sequence is TGTGCCAGCAACATAGCGGGAGCGGGTTCCTACGAGCAGTACTTC. The rearrangement joins TRBV6-1 to TRBJ2-7; 9 nucleotides agree with TRBD2. The junction had 8 bases not matched to a gene; V was cut back by 7 bases and J by 1 base. The germline gives CDR1 MNHNS, CDR2 SASEGT. This CDR3 has 15 amino acids.